This entry lists 31 T cell receptor beta chains sequenced from one sample in a study of cytomegalovirus exposure and HLA in healthy donors. This PCR relied on a set of 60 Vbeta primers and 13 Jbeta primers. Clones were read by immunoSEQ multiplex PCR, and TCRdb kept only the in-frame ones, dropping some. The table lists 100,000 to 150,000 clones, about 78% of them singletons. The sample was PBMCs. All receptors derive from a female donor in good health and CMV-seronegative.

The CDR3 region has the DNA TGTGCCAGCTCACCTTTAGGAGACAATGAGCAGTTCTTC. It codes for CASSPLGDNEQFF. The chain joins TRBV18 to TRBJ2-1, with D unresolved. The CDR3 has 13 residues. Trimming took 3 bases from V and 5 from J, leaving 8 bases between them. Germline V gene sequence: CDR1 KGHSH, CDR2 LQKENI.

The V gene is TRBV30, the J gene TRBJ1-4; weak D call: TRBD1 (6 bases). This CDR3 is built from 16 residues. The V gene's germline CDR1 is GTSNPN and CDR2 SVGIG (reference sequence). Between the trimmed V and J ends, which lost 0 bases and 2 bases, there was a span of 13 bases. CDR3 residues: CAWSVLGGGTNEKLFF. The DNA of the CDR3 is TGTGCCTGGAGTGTACTGGGAGGGGGTACTAATGAAAAACTGTTTTTT.

The gene calls are TRBV7-9 and TRBJ1-4; 9 nucleotides line up with TRBD1. Germline-derived CDR1 and CDR2 are SEHNR and FQNEAQ (reference sequence). This CDR3 is 17 amino acids long. V lost 3 bases, J lost 10 bases, and 15 bases stayed unmatched. The CDR3 bases are TGTGCCAGCAGCTTGGGAGGGACAGGGCCCATCCATGGAAAACTGTTTTTT. Its protein is CASSLGGTGPIHGKLFF.

On this clone itself: A read error may produce the germline difference seen at one junction end. The gene calls are TRBV10-1 and TRBJ2-3, with TRBD2 matching over 10 bases. The CDR3 totals 15 residues. Germline V gives CDR1 WNHNN, CDR2 SYGVQD (reference sequence). The CDR3 loop is CASTSGGAGTDTQYF. The CDR3 nucleotides read TGCGCCAGCACTAGCGGGGGTGCCGGCACGGATACGCAGTATTTT.

The rearrangement joins TRBV28 to TRBJ1-4; possible D gene TRBD1, 6 bases. Looked up from germline, CDR1 is MDHEN and CDR2 is SYDVKM. Trimming pared 5 bases from V and 5 bases from J, leaving 21 bases between. The CDR3 consists of 17 residues. CDR3 in amino acids: CASSPIGQHGANEKLFF. In DNA form, the CDR3 reads TGTGCCAGCAGTCCCATTGGACAGCATGGGGCGAATGAAAAACTGTTTTTT.

The chain is built from TRBV15 and TRBJ2-5; unclear D gene. The last part of the DNA fits TRBJ2-7 better; the J call may be wrong. This CDR3 region has 13 residues. Looked up from germline, CDR1 is LNHNV and CDR2 is YYDKDF (reference sequence). CDR3 in DNA: TGTGCCACCAGCAGAGACAGGTGGTACGAGCAGTACTTC. Translation: CATSRDRWYEQYF.

This clone showed up just once. This chain uses TRBV11-1 with TRBJ1-2; no clear D gene. The CDR3 spans 13 residues. The germline gives CDR1 SGHAT, CDR2 FQDESV (reference sequence). V was cut by 6 bases and J by 5 bases, with 13 bases left in between. This CDR3 reads CASRSESTYGYTF. The DNA of the CDR3 is TGTGCCAGCAGAAGTGAGTCTACTTATGGCTACACCTTC.

The V gene is TRBV7-9, the J gene TRBJ2-1; the match to TRBD1 covers 9 bases. V was pared by 5 bases and J by 9 bases, with 11 bases of the junction left unmatched. Germline V gives CDR1 SEHNR, CDR2 FQNEAQ (reference sequence). The CDR3 consists of 15 residues. CDR3 in DNA: TGTGCCAGCAGCCAACCGGGACAGGGAACTGGTGAGCAGTTCTTC. As protein: CASSQPGQGTGEQFF.

This clone was seen only once. This rearrangement joins TRBV7-9 to TRBJ2-3; D possibly corresponds to TRBD2 (6 bases). Germline V lookup: CDR1 SEHNR, CDR2 FQNEAQ (reference sequence). Deletions cut 1 base from V and 2 bases from J, with 10 bases between. This CDR3 is 15 amino acids long. The CDR3 is CASSLGGAPTDTQYF. The CDR3 nucleotides are TGTGCCAGCAGCTTAGGCGGGGCGCCCACAGATACGCAGTATTTT.

The chain carries TRBV6-6 and TRBJ1-5, with D possibly matching TRBD1 (6 bases). Germline V gives CDR1 MNHNY, CDR2 SVGAGI (reference sequence). Deletions cut 6 bases from V and 0 bases from J, with 12 bases between. The CDR3 contains 15 residues. In DNA form, the CDR3 reads TGTGCCAGCAGACGACAGGCCTTTAGCAATCAGCCCCAGCATTTT. Translating gives CASRRQAFSNQPQHF.

The V gene is TRBV2, the J gene TRBJ1-6, with a possible D match to TRBD1 (5 bases). Germline V gives CDR1 SNHLY, CDR2 FYNNEI. This CDR3 is 16 amino acids long. V gave up 0 bases and J gave up 8 bases, with 14 bases separating them. Written as DNA, the CDR3 is TGTGCCAGCAGTGAAGCCGGGGGACGAGGGGATTCACCCCTCCACTTT. Its translation: CASSEAGGRGDSPLHF. Based on the CDR3 plus reference TRBV2 and TRBJ1-6, the full variable domain is EPEVTQTPSHQVTQMGQEVILRCVPISNHLYFYWYRQILGQKVEFLVSFYNNEISEKSEIFDDQFSVERPDGSNFTLKIRSTKLEDSAMYFCASSEAGGRGDSPLHFGNGTRLTVT.

The genes are TRBV10-2 and TRBJ2-7, with 14 positions matching TRBD2. This CDR3 is 16 amino acids long. The germline gives CDR1 WSHSY, CDR2 SAAADI. J lost 5 bases, V lost 6 bases, and 9 bases had no gene match. The DNA of the CDR3 is TGCGCCAGCAGGGTCGCTGGGACTAGCGGGAGTGACGAGCAGTACTTC. It yields the protein CASRVAGTSGSDEQYF.

The chain employs TRBV4-1 and TRBJ1-4; D ambiguous. Germline CDR1 reads MGHRA; CDR2 reads YSYEKL. CDR3 size: 15 residues. V dropped 5 bases and J dropped 8 bases, with 18 bases sitting between them. The CDR3 bases are TGCGCCAGCAGCTTTCGGGTAGAGAGGAAAGAAAAACTGTTTTTT. Its protein is CASSFRVERKEKLFF.

The chain has TRBV5-6 and TRBJ2-5, with 9 bases identical to TRBD2. The CDR3 loop spans 14 amino acids. After removal of 4 bases from V and 2 bases from J, the junction contained 3 bases not matched to a gene. Germline CDR1 is SGHDT and CDR2 is YYEEEE. The CDR3 loop is CASSMTSGQETQYF. The DNA for the CDR3 is TGTGCCAGCAGCATGACTAGCGGACAAGAGACCCAGTACTTC.

This clone was recorded only once. This sequence joins TRBV28 and TRBJ1-5, with D hard to call. V was pared by 2 bases and J by 2 bases, with 13 bases between. From germline, CDR1 is MDHEN and CDR2 SYDVKM. The CDR3 is 16 amino acids. CDR3 sequence reads: CASSLMFWGGNQPQHF. The CDR3 nucleotides are TGTGCCAGCAGTTTAATGTTTTGGGGAGGCAATCAGCCCCAGCATTTT.

V is TRBV19 and J is TRBJ1-1, with D hard to call. The CDR3 spans 13 residues. V was pared by 4 bases and J by 1 base, with 7 bases between. From germline, CDR1 is LNHDA and CDR2 SQIVND (reference sequence). CDR3 sequence: CASSTTANTEAFF. The CDR3 nucleotides are TGTGCCAGTAGTACAACAGCGAACACTGAAGCTTTCTTT.

This clone was recorded once. This rearrangement joins TRBV5-4 to TRBJ2-5; tentative D call: TRBD2 (7 bases). The DNA end lines up better with TRBJ2-7; the J call may be wrong. There are 16 residues in the CDR3. Germline-derived CDR1 and CDR2 are SGHNT and YYREEE (reference sequence). The CDR3 spells CASAPGGGRTIDEQYF. The CDR3 nucleotides read TGTGCCAGCGCCCCGGGGGGCGGGAGAACGATCGACGAGCAGTACTTC.

CDR3 nucleotides: TGTGCCAGCAGCCCGACAGCATTTAATTCACCCCTCCACTTT. Translating it yields CASSPTAFNSPLHF. The chain joins TRBV6-5 to TRBJ1-6, with a weak D call TRBD1 (5 bases). Trimming shortened V by 6 bases and J by 6 bases, and 12 bases separated the two germline ends. Germline V gene lookup returns CDR1 MNHEY and CDR2 SVGAGI. The CDR3 covers 14 residues.

A few counts support this clone. The gene calls are TRBV6-6 and TRBJ2-7; 8 bases line up with TRBD1. V shed 0 bases and J 4 bases; nucleotides not matched to a gene: 8. Germline-derived CDR1 and CDR2 are MNHNY and SVGAGI (reference sequence). The CDR3 extends over 16 amino acids. CDR3 bases: TGTGCCAGCAGTTACTCCACAGGGGGGCCGGTTTACGAGCAGTACTTC. Translated, it gives CASSYSTGGPVYEQYF.

The V and J genes are TRBV13 and TRBJ2-1, with D maybe TRBD2 (5 bases). The V and J ends lost 0 bases and 6 bases respectively, with 9 bases between them. The germline V gene has CDR1 PRHDT and CDR2 FYEKMQ (reference sequence). This CDR3 region has 14 residues. CDR3 DNA: TGTGCCAGCAGCTTAGGACGGAGGCCCAATGAGCAGTTCTTC. Translating it yields CASSLGRRPNEQFF.

About this clone itself: One junction end does not reproduce the germline sequence, and a read error may be involved. J is TRBJ2-6 and V is TRBV30; TRBD1 matches at 12 bases. Germline V gives CDR1 GTSNPN, CDR2 SVGIG (reference sequence). This CDR3 is 17 amino acids long. DNA for the CDR3: TGTGCCTGGAGTGGGGACAGGGGGCAAGGTGGGGCCAACGGCCTGACTTTC. Translation: CAWSGDRGQGGANGLTF. The variable domain in full, completed from reference TRBV30 and TRBJ2-6, reads SQTIHQWPATLVQPVGSPLSLECTVEGTSNPNLYWYRQAAGRGLQLLFYSVGIGQISSEVPQNLSASRPQDRQFILSSKKLLLSDSGFYLCAWSGDRGQGGANGLTFGAGSRLTVL.

The V call is TRBV11-1, the J call TRBJ1-6; D call uncertain. This CDR3 has 13 residues. Germline loops: CDR1 SGHAT, CDR2 FQDESV (reference sequence). With 5 bases removed from V and 6 bases from J, the gap between germline ends came to 8 bases. CDR3 residues: CASSQTPNSPLHF. For the CDR3, the DNA is TGTGCCAGCAGCCAGACACCTAATTCACCCCTCCACTTT.

Points on this clone: Other DNA sequences in the sample encode the same CDR3. This rearrangement joins TRBV7-8 to TRBJ1-5; D is ambiguous. Germline V CDR1 and CDR2: SGHVS, FQNEAQ. This CDR3 is 13 amino acids long. V was clipped by 1 base and J by 6 bases, with 7 bases between them. DNA of the CDR3: TGTGCCAGCAGCTTAGAAGCCGGTCAGCCCCAGCATTTT. It specifies CASSLEAGQPQHF.

V gene TRBV6-5 combines with J gene TRBJ2-5, with 7 bases aligning to TRBD2. This CDR3 is 15 amino acids long. V shed 5 bases and J 5 bases; nucleotides not matched to a gene: 11. Germline V gives CDR1 MNHEY, CDR2 SVGAGI. CDR3 in amino acids: CASSLTGGLQETQYF. The CDR3 bases are TGTGCCAGCAGTCTAACGGGGGGTCTCCAGGAGACCCAGTACTTC.

The genes are TRBV7-9 and TRBJ2-7, with D perhaps matching TRBD1 (6 bases). Germline CDR1 reads SEHNR; CDR2 reads FQNEAQ (reference sequence). CDR3 length: 16 residues. V was cut by 0 bases and J by 2 bases, with 14 bases left in between. CDR3 loop: CASSLAGHGFPYEQYF. CDR3 nucleotide sequence: TGTGCCAGCAGCTTAGCGGGACACGGATTCCCCTACGAGCAGTACTTC.

This chain connects TRBV30 to TRBJ1-2; 8 positions agree with TRBD1. J was trimmed by 4 bases and V by 3 bases; bases with no gene match: 7. CDR1 is GTSNPN, CDR2 SVGIG, per germline (reference sequence). The CDR3 is 14 amino acids. CDR3 protein: CAWRVQGAVYGYTF. The CDR3 DNA sequence: TGTGCCTGGAGAGTGCAGGGGGCGGTCTATGGCTACACCTTC.

This clone has just a few counts. The rearrangement uses TRBV5-1 and TRBJ2-7; the match to TRBD1 covers 10 bases. The germline CDR1 and CDR2 sequences are SGHRS and YFSETQ. The CDR3 length is 13 residues. V shed 8 bases and J 5 bases; nucleotides not matched to a gene: 7. Here the CDR3 DNA reads TGCGCCAGTCGGGACAGGGGCGAGGACGAGCAGTACTTC. The encoded protein is CASRDRGEDEQYF.

The rearrangement joins TRBV5-1 to TRBJ2-3; 8 bases align to TRBD2. V shed 0 bases and J 0 bases; nucleotides not matched to a gene: 6. The CDR3 contains 17 residues. CDR1 is SGHRS, CDR2 YFSETQ, per germline. Here the CDR3 reads CASSLEPGGPSTDTQYF. DNA of the CDR3: TGCGCCAGCAGCTTGGAGCCGGGGGGGCCTAGCACAGATACGCAGTATTTT.

The chain combines TRBV6-1 with TRBJ1-1; unclear D gene. Per the germline V gene, CDR1 is MNHNS and CDR2 is SASEGT. The CDR3 loop spans 12 amino acids. The ends were cut back, 5 bases at V and 1 base at J, with 5 bases in the middle. In DNA form, the CDR3 reads TGTGCCAGCAGTTTTAAGAACACTGAAGCTTTCTTT. The encoded protein is CASSFKNTEAFF.

This clone was counted a few times. The chain combines TRBV11-2 with TRBJ2-1; D is perhaps TRBD2 (6 bases). V was cut by 2 bases and J by 10 bases, with 15 bases left in between. This CDR3 has 14 residues. CDR1 is SGHAT and CDR2 is FQNNGV in the germline V gene. The CDR3 nucleotides read TGTGCCAGCAGCTTATGGGAGGCCGGGGAAGAGCAGTTCTTC. Translation gives CASSLWEAGEEQFF.

The V gene is TRBV5-1, the J gene TRBJ2-3, with TRBD2 identical over 7 bases. Trimming cost V 1 base and J 4 bases; bases outside gene matches: 6. CDR1 and CDR2 from the germline V gene are SGHRS and YFSETQ. The CDR3 consists of 15 residues. CDR3 protein: CASSLTATSADTQYF. The CDR3 nucleotides read TGCGCCAGCAGCTTGACAGCCACTAGCGCAGATACGCAGTATTTT.